This T cell receptor beta chain comes out of a study of molecular identifiers for immune sequencing clone quantification. Study-wide findings and caveats: It was shown that clones above 20 RNA copies held over 99% of effector molecules, but under 1% in naive cells.

This clonotype showed up just a few times. Its specificity is unknown. TCRdb called the PCR reads again in MiXCR, with one record for every CDR3 protein. This sample yields 490,000 or so distinct CDR3 sequences, of which around 21% are seen a single time; 0.7% to 1% belongs to the top ten. Trimming pared 1 base from V and 2 bases from J, leaving 12 bases between. There are 15 residues in the CDR3. The sequence came from a human donor in good health. Some libraries in this study had Jurkat cell RNA spiked in. The material sequenced was naive CD8+ T cells from blood, with Jurkat cell RNA spiked in. Subset given: FACS-sorted CD8+CD4-CCR7+CD45RA+ naive T cells. This chain joins TRBV12-3 or TRBV12-4 and TRBJ2-7; D is ambiguous. This CDR3 reads CASSLDSSLTYEQYF. As DNA, the CDR3 is TGTGCCAGCAGTTTAGACAGCAGCTTGACCTACGAGCAGTACTTC.